A selection of T cell receptor beta chains follows, all from one sample in a study of blood T cell repertoires in COVID-19. Generated by immunoSEQ multiplex PCR, the TCRdb table keeps only in-frame clones and is missing some. The repertoire consists of about 160,000 clones, with around nine tenths occurring once and the leading ten covering less than 8.5%. The sequenced sample consisted of PBMCs or T cells enriched from blood (not recorded which). These TCRs come from a woman aged 50 to 60 who had recovered from COVID-19. Both conserved end residues are part of each CDR3. D genes are given only for firm matches. Size tells how often a clone was seen (once, few, many) or the class of an expanded clone, and some rows leave it out.

D	V	J	size	DNA	CDR3
.	TRBV5-4	TRBJ1-1	.	TGTGCCAGCAGCTTACCGGGCACTGAAGCTTTCTTT	CASSLPGTEAFF
.	TRBV4-2	TRBJ1-5	few	TGTGCCAGCAGCCTGTTTGCTAGGCAGCCCCAGCATTTT	CASSLFARQPQHF
.	TRBV11-2	TRBJ1-1	.	TGTGCCAGCAGCTTACCCCGGGGGGTAACCGGGAACACTGAAGCTTTCTTT	CASSLPRGVTGNTEAFF
.	TRBV4-1	TRBJ1-1	once	TGCGCCAGCAGCGAGGGCTACACTGAAGCTTTCTTT	CASSEGYTEAFF
.	TRBV18	TRBJ1-4	.	TGTGCCAGCTCACCCCAGGGGATTGCAAATGAAAAACTGTTTTTT	CASSPQGIANEKLFF
TRBD2	TRBV13	TRBJ2-3	.	TGTGCCAGCAGCTCCAGGGGGCGACTAGCGGGGGCCACAGATACGCAGTATTTT	CASSSRGRLAGATDTQYF
TRBD1	TRBV2	TRBJ2-7	.	TGTGCCAGCAGTCGGGACAGAGCCTACGAGCAGTACTTC	CASSRDRAYEQYF
TRBD1	TRBV5-6	TRBJ1-3	.	TGTGCCAGCAGCGCCGGGACAGGGGGCTCTGGAAACACCATATATTTT	CASSAGTGGSGNTIYF
.	TRBV30	TRBJ1-5	.	TGTGCCTGGAGTGGGACAGTCGATCAGCCCCAGCATTTT	CAWSGTVDQPQHF
TRBD1	TRBV9	TRBJ1-1	.	TGTGCCAGCAGCCCCCAGACAGGGGGCCTGAACACTGAAGCTTTCTTT	CASSPQTGGLNTEAFF
TRBD1	TRBV6-5	TRBJ2-7	few	TGTGCCAGCAGACCGGACAGGGTGACGGGGGAGCAGTACTTC	CASRPDRVTGEQYF
TRBD1	TRBV4-2	TRBJ1-2	.	TGTGCCAGCAGGTCAACCGGGACAGGGGGTTTGAGGGGCTACACCTTC	CASRSTGTGGLRGYTF
.	TRBV7-9	TRBJ2-1	.	TGTGCCAGCACCCAAGGACTCGTCTACAATGAGCAGTTCTTC	CASTQGLVYNEQFF
TRBD1	TRBV3-1/TRBV3-2	TRBJ1-4	.	TGTGCCAGCAGCCGGGGGACAGGGTTGGTTGAAAAACTGTTTTTT	CASSRGTGLVEKLFF
TRBD2	TRBV9	TRBJ2-7	.	TGTGCCAGCAGCGTGGGGGACTACCCCTACGAGCAGTACTTC	CASSVGDYPYEQYF
TRBD1	TRBV19	TRBJ1-1	.	TGTGCCTCCAGGGGGGCGAACACTGAAGCTTTCTTT	CASRGANTEAFF
TRBD2	TRBV5-1	TRBJ2-7	.	TGCGCCAGCAGCTTGTTCGCGGGGGGATACGAGCAGTACTTC	CASSLFAGGYEQYF
.	TRBV4-3	TRBJ2-1	.	TGCGCCAGCAGCCAAGGGAGGCTGGCGGAGCAGTTCTTC	CASSQGRLAEQFF
TRBD1	TRBV19	TRBJ1-5	.	TGTGCCAGTAGTAGGGGGAGACAGGGGGCTAGCAATCAGCCCCAGCATTTT	CASSRGRQGASNQPQHF
.	TRBV4-1	TRBJ2-3	.	TGCGCCAGCAGCCAAATAGATTACCCAGATACGCAGTATTTT	CASSQIDYPDTQYF
.	TRBV2	TRBJ2-1	.	TGTGCCAGCAGTAAATGGCGGGGCGGGGATGAGCAGTTCTTC	CASSKWRGGDEQFF
TRBD1	TRBV14	TRBJ2-1	.	TGTGCCAGCAGCCAAGACCTTCTGATGAGACAGGGGAGTGAGCAGTTCTTC	CASSQDLLMRQGSEQFF
TRBD1	TRBV5-1	TRBJ2-7	once	TGCGCCAGCAGCTTATCGGGACAGGGGGCTGGAGAGCAGTACTTC	CASSLSGQGAGEQYF
.	TRBV19	TRBJ1-1	.	TGTGCCAGTAGTCCTCTCCGAGGAGGGAGACTCCCTGAAGCTTTCTTT	CASSPLRGGRLPEAFF
TRBD2	TRBV3-1/TRBV3-2	TRBJ2-2	.	TGTGCCGCCCGAGCGGGGGGGGACACCGGGGAGCTGTTTTTT	CAARAGGDTGELFF
TRBD1	TRBV19	TRBJ1-5	.	TGTGCCAGTAGTGGGGACAGGTGGGTAAGCCAGCCCCAGCATTTT	CASSGDRWVSQPQHF
.	TRBV6-2/TRBV6-3	TRBJ1-1	.	TGTGCCAGCAGCCGACCTGAGGGCTGGACTGAAGCTTTCTTT	CASSRPEGWTEAFF
TRBD2	TRBV9	TRBJ2-1	.	TGTGCCAGCAGCGCCGGGACTAGCGGGACCACCTACAATGAGCAGTTCTTC	CASSAGTSGTTYNEQFF
TRBD1	TRBV6-5	TRBJ1-4	.	TGTGCCAGCAGTTCTCCTGACAGGGATTATAATGAAAAACTGTTTTTT	CASSSPDRDYNEKLFF
TRBD2	TRBV2	TRBJ2-1	.	TGTGCCAGCAGTCTCGGAACGGGGGGGGATGAGCAGTTCTTC	CASSLGTGGDEQFF
TRBD1	TRBV19	TRBJ1-2	.	TGTGCCAGTAGTATACCGGGACAGAGATCTAACTATGGCTACACCTTC	CASSIPGQRSNYGYTF
TRBD1	TRBV30	TRBJ1-6	.	TGTGCCTGGAGGCTAGGGACAGTTAATTCACCCCTCCACTTT	CAWRLGTVNSPLHF
.	TRBV7-3	TRBJ1-6	few	TGTGCCAGCAGCCGCATGGGGGACGGGGGTGTCAATTCACCCCTCCACTTT	CASSRMGDGGVNSPLHF
TRBD2	TRBV7-8	TRBJ2-2	once	TGTGCCAGCAGAGCGGGGGAGAACACCGGGGAGCTGTTTTTT	CASRAGENTGELFF
.	TRBV6-2/TRBV6-3	TRBJ2-1	.	TGTGCCAGCAGTTACGGGGGAGGCAGGCCCCAAGGTGAGCAGTTCTTC	CASSYGGGRPQGEQFF
.	TRBV7-9	TRBJ1-1	.	TGTGCCAGCAGCCAACCTCAGGGGCATGAGGGGGCTTTCTTT	CASSQPQGHEGAFF
TRBD1	TRBV5-4	TRBJ2-5	.	TGTGCCAGCAGCATCCCCTTGGGACAGCAAGAGACCCAGTACTTC	CASSIPLGQQETQYF
TRBD1	TRBV30	TRBJ2-7	.	TGTGCCGGAGGGACAGGGGCCCACGAGCAGTACTTC	CAGGTGAHEQYF
TRBD1	TRBV11-2	TRBJ1-3	.	TGTGCCAGCAGCTTGGCTGGCGACAGGGGTTTTTTCTCTGGAAACACCATATATTTT	CASSLAGDRGFFSGNTIYF
TRBD2	TRBV7-3	TRBJ2-1	.	TGTGCCAGCAGCTTAAATGGACTAGTTTACAATGAGCAGTTCTTC	CASSLNGLVYNEQFF
.	TRBV5-1	TRBJ2-5	.	TGCGCCAGCAGCTTGGTACGCTTAGGAGACCAGTACTTC	CASSLVRLGDQYF
.	TRBV11-2	TRBJ2-7	.	TGTGCCAGCAGCCCCCAGCTCGTCGGGTCCTACGAGCAGTACTTC	CASSPQLVGSYEQYF
.	TRBV27	TRBJ1-6	.	TGTGCCAGCAGTTTTATCCTTTCCCGGGGGGATTCACCCCTCCACTTT	CASSFILSRGDSPLHF
.	TRBV5-6	TRBJ1-6	.	TGTGCCAGCAGTTTAGGGGAGACAGGTGGTAATTCACCCCTCCACTTT	CASSLGETGGNSPLHF
.	TRBV2	TRBJ1-5	.	TGTGCCAGCAGTGAATCGGGGTTTAGCAATCAGCCCCAGCATTTT	CASSESGFSNQPQHF
TRBD2	TRBV5-4	TRBJ2-3	.	TGTGCCAGCCGCCCGGGGACTACCCCCACAGATACGCAGTATTTT	CASRPGTTPTDTQYF
.	TRBV5-6	TRBJ1-2	.	TGTGCCAGCAGCTTGAACGGACTCTATGGCTACACCTTC	CASSLNGLYGYTF
.	TRBV25-1	TRBJ1-2	.	TGTGCCAGCAGTGAAGGGAGGCAGATCTATGGCTACACCTTC	CASSEGRQIYGYTF
.	TRBV5-5	TRBJ2-7	.	TGTGCCAGCAGCGTCACGTGGCAGGACAGCTACGAGCAGTACTTC	CASSVTWQDSYEQYF
TRBD2	TRBV4-3	TRBJ2-7	.	TGCGCCAGCTCAAGGTCTAGCGGGGGATACGAGCAGTACTTC	CASSRSSGGYEQYF
.	TRBV7-9	TRBJ2-5	once	TGTGCCAGCAGCCTAGTATCAGAGACCCAGTACTTC	CASSLVSETQYF
.	TRBV19	TRBJ1-4	few	TGTGCCAGTAGTTTGTACAGGGCCAGTAATGAAAAACTGTTTTTT	CASSLYRASNEKLFF